This T cell receptor beta chain was found in a study of PD-L1 blockade in urothelial cancer. Time point in this sample: pretreatment peripheral blood. The CDR3 runs 15 residues. Germline CDR1 LGHNT, CDR2 FRNRAP. Clones were read by immunoSEQ multiplex PCR, and TCRdb kept only the in-frame ones, dropping some. The sample shows tens of thousands of clones, around 83% of them seen only once. This clonotype originated in a man in his fifties or sixties with urothelial cancer. This specimen consisted of PBMCs, obtained around atezolizumab (anti-PD-L1) treatment. V gene TRBV12-5 combines with J gene TRBJ2-1; TRBD1 matches at 10 bases. The CDR3 loop reads CVLPHRDRGLNEQFF. Here the CDR3 DNA reads TGTGTACTACCCCACCGGGACAGGGGCCTCAATGAGCAGTTCTTC.